Shown below are 28 T cell receptor beta chains from a single sample sequenced in a study of blood T cell repertoires in COVID-19. The repertoire was sequenced with immunoSEQ multiplex PCR; TCRdb's copy has only in-frame clones and lacks some. The table has 160,000 or so clones, roughly 86% seen once. Source material: peripheral blood. These receptors all come from a woman in her forties or fifties with acute or convalescent COVID-19.

V and J are TRBV19 and TRBJ1-1, with D possibly being TRBD1 (5 bases). Between the trimmed V and J ends, which lost 7 bases and 4 bases, there was a span of 7 bases. The CDR3 is 11 amino acids. The V gene's germline CDR1 is LNHDA and CDR2 SQIVND (reference sequence). As DNA, the CDR3 is TGTGCCAGTACAGGGCCCACTGAAGCTTTCTTT. Translated, it gives CASTGPTEAFF.

This clone has only one observation. This chain links TRBV2 with TRBJ1-1, with a weak D call TRBD1 (5 bases). V was clipped by 1 base and J by 2 bases, with 8 bases between them. CDR3 size: 14 residues. From germline, CDR1 is SNHLY and CDR2 FYNNEI. CDR3 loop: CASSEGTRNTEAFF. The CDR3 bases are TGTGCCAGCAGTGAAGGGACACGAAACACTGAAGCTTTCTTT.

The V call is TRBV7-9, the J call TRBJ2-1; TRBD2 matches 10 bases. The CDR3 is 19 amino acids. Germline V gene sequence: CDR1 SEHNR, CDR2 FQNEAQ (reference sequence). The junction had 10 bases not matched to a gene; V was cut back by 1 base and J by 1 base. CDR3 bases: TGTGCCAGCAGCTTAGGTTCCCTAGCGGGGGCCGGATCCTACAATGAGCAGTTCTTC. It encodes CASSLGSLAGAGSYNEQFF.

The rearrangement links TRBV11-2 to TRBJ2-1, with 8 bases aligning to TRBD2. V trimming: 5 bases; J trimming: 2 bases; junction bases outside the gene matches: 5. Germline CDR1 is SGHAT and CDR2 is FQNNGV. The CDR3 length is 15 residues. This CDR3 is CASSDSGVAYNEQFF. The CDR3 DNA is TGTGCCAGCAGCGATAGCGGGGTGGCCTACAATGAGCAGTTCTTC.

V gene TRBV6-2 or TRBV6-3 combines with J gene TRBJ1-5; 10 nucleotides align to TRBD1. The CDR3 extends over 16 amino acids. Germline CDR1 reads MNHEY; CDR2 reads SVGEGT. Losses at the gene ends were 4 bases for V and 0 bases for J; bases not matched to a gene: 3. Here the CDR3 DNA reads TGTGCCAGCAGTTCGGGACAGGGGATTAGCAATCAGCCCCAGCATTTT. Translation: CASSSGQGISNQPQHF.

This chain uses TRBV24-1 with TRBJ2-6; D unclear. The V end lost 1 base, the J end lost 8 bases, and 8 bases lay between the germline ends. Per the germline V gene, CDR1 is KGHDR and CDR2 is SFDVKD. The CDR3 consists of 14 residues. In DNA form, the CDR3 reads TGTGCCACCAGTGATTTCGCCGGGTCCAACGTCCTGACTTTC. Residues: CATSDFAGSNVLTF.

In this sample, this clone turned up once. The CDR3 sequence is CASSGQGIGELFF. The CDR3 DNA follows: TGTGCCAGCAGTGGACAGGGGATCGGGGAGCTGTTTTTT. The chain uses TRBV2 and TRBJ2-2; 8 nucleotides match TRBD1. This CDR3 region has 13 residues. CDR1 SNHLY and CDR2 FYNNEI come from the germline V gene. The trim removed 4 bases at V and 7 bases at J, leaving 2 bases unmatched.

The V call is TRBV19, the J call TRBJ2-7, with TRBD2 identical over 10 bases. Germline CDR1 LNHDA, CDR2 SQIVND (reference sequence). Trimming took 5 bases from V and 2 from J; bases not matched to a gene: 3. The CDR3 spans 14 residues. CDR3 sequence: CASSDLAGAYEQYF. CDR3 nucleotides: TGTGCCAGTAGTGACCTAGCGGGGGCCTACGAGCAGTACTTC. The full variable domain, its missing parts supplied by reference TRBV19 and TRBJ2-7, is DGGITQSPKYLFRKEGQNVTLSCEQNLNHDAMYWYRQDPGQGLRLIYYSQIVNDFQKGDIAEGYSVSREKKESFPLTVTSAQKNPTAFYLCASSDLAGAYEQYFGPGTRLTVT.

This clone was detected once. The chain joins TRBV12-3 or TRBV12-4 to TRBJ1-1; D is unresolved. The CDR3 runs to 13 residues. V shed 2 bases and J shed 3 bases, with 7 bases lying between them. CDR3 region: CASSLSGDTEAFF. As DNA, the CDR3 is TGTGCCAGCAGTTTATCCGGGGACACTGAAGCTTTCTTT.

This chain links TRBV7-2 with TRBJ2-3, with D possibly matching TRBD2 (5 bases). This CDR3 has 12 amino acids. V was clipped by 1 base and J by 11 bases, with 10 bases between them. From germline, CDR1 is SGHTA and CDR2 FQGNSA. For the CDR3, the DNA is TGTGCCAGCAGCTTAGTTCAAGAGGGGCAGTATTTT. It yields the protein CASSLVQEGQYF. Together with reference TRBV7-2 and TRBJ2-3, the CDR3 gives the full variable domain: GAGVSQSPSNKVTEKGKDVELRCDPISGHTALYWYRQSLGQGLEFLIYFQGNSAPDKSGLPSDRFSAERTGGSVSTLTIQRTQQEDSAVYLCASSLVQEGQYFGPGTRLTVL.

The chain links TRBV7-2 to TRBJ2-7, with 11 positions matching TRBD2. V trimming: 0 bases; J trimming: 3 bases; junction bases outside the gene matches: 1. Per germline, CDR1 SGHTA and CDR2 FQGNSA. This CDR3 region has 15 residues. CDR3 in DNA: TGTGCCAGCAGCTTAGCCGGGACTAGCGGCTACGAGCAGTACTTC. This translates into CASSLAGTSGYEQYF.

The gene calls are TRBV6-5 and TRBJ2-3, with 11 bases lining up with TRBD2. The CDR3 contains 15 residues. Per the germline V gene, CDR1 is MNHEY and CDR2 is SVGAGI. With V trimmed by 10 bases and J by 6 bases, 12 bases remained unmatched. The chain's CDR3 is CATAPLAGDGDTQYF. CDR3 sequence (DNA): TGTGCCACCGCACCACTAGCGGGAGATGGGGATACGCAGTATTTT.

This chain links TRBV10-3 with TRBJ2-2; 8 bases are shared with TRBD2. This CDR3 spans 16 amino acids. In germline, CDR1 is ENHRY, CDR2 SYGVKD. V shed 8 bases, J shed 2 bases, and the junction held 10 bases outside the gene matches. CDR3 region: CAIGGLAGGNTGELFF. The CDR3 DNA reads TGTGCCATCGGAGGTCTGGCGGGAGGAAACACCGGGGAGCTGTTTTTT.

The count of this clone is one. The chain has TRBV4-1 and TRBJ2-2, with D possibly TRBD2 on 6 matching bases. This CDR3 is 15 amino acids long. From germline, CDR1 is MGHRA and CDR2 YSYEKL. The V and J ends lost 2 bases and 5 bases respectively, with 12 bases between them. CDR3 residues: CASSQLGLTTGELFF. In DNA, the CDR3 is TGCGCCAGCAGCCAATTGGGACTCACGACCGGGGAGCTGTTTTTT.

CDR3 DNA sequence: TGTGCCAGCAGCGAGGACAGGGGGCCGTATAGCAATCAGCCCCAGCATTTT. It yields the protein CASSEDRGPYSNQPQHF. The V and J genes are TRBV7-8 and TRBJ1-5, with 11 bases identical to TRBD1. Trimming cost V 5 bases and J 0 bases; bases outside gene matches: 6. The CDR3 is 17 residues long. The V gene's germline CDR1 is SGHVS and CDR2 FQNEAQ.

The CDR3: CASSERPNSGSYGYTF. The CDR3 region has the DNA TGTGCCAGCAGCGAGAGACCTAACAGTGGGAGCTATGGCTACACCTTC. The chain joins TRBV9 to TRBJ1-2; no clear D. The germline V and J ends were trimmed by 3 bases and 4 bases, with 19 bases remaining between them. The germline gives CDR1 SGDLS, CDR2 YYNGEE. This CDR3 region has 16 residues.

The V gene is TRBV12-3 or TRBV12-4, the J gene TRBJ2-3; 9 bases fit TRBD1. Losses at the gene ends were 8 bases for V and 5 bases for J; bases not matched to a gene: 5. This CDR3 region has 13 residues. This chain's CDR3 is CASGTGTRDTQYF. The CDR3 coding sequence is TGTGCCAGCGGGACAGGGACAAGAGATACGCAGTATTTT.

The V call is TRBV12-3 or TRBV12-4, the J call TRBJ2-7; D unresolved. The CDR3 has 12 residues. V lost 5 bases and J 2 bases, leaving 7 bases between the germline ends. Here the CDR3 reads CASSTATYEQYF. As DNA, the CDR3 is TGTGCCAGCAGTACAGCCACCTACGAGCAGTACTTC.

The rearrangement links TRBV9 to TRBJ2-7; no clear D gene. Germline V gene sequence: CDR1 SGDLS, CDR2 YYNGEE. CDR3 length: 14 amino acids. The germline V and J ends were trimmed by 0 bases and 7 bases, with 14 bases remaining between them. In DNA form, the CDR3 reads TGTGCCAGCAGCGTAGCCCCCTCCGGCAGGGAGCAGTACTTC. It is translated as CASSVAPSGREQYF.

The chain has TRBV25-1 and TRBJ1-6; D possibly corresponds to TRBD1 (6 bases). Trimming stripped 5 bases from V and 5 bases from J, with 13 bases between. Per germline, CDR1 MGHDK and CDR2 SYGVNS. CDR3 length: 15 amino acids. In nucleotides, the CDR3 is TGTGCCAGCAGTCCTAGACGGACAGATAATTCACCCCTCCACTTT. Translation: CASSPRRTDNSPLHF. The whole variable domain, remainder taken from reference TRBV25-1 and TRBJ1-6, is EADIYQTPRYLVIGTGKKITLECSQTMGHDKMYWYQQDPGMELHLIHYSYGVNSTEKGDLSSESTVSRIRTEHFPLTLESARPSHTSQYLCASSPRRTDNSPLHFGNGTRLTVT.

A few counts support this clone. The same CDR3 arises from other DNA sequences in this sample as well. V usage is TRBV10-3 and J usage is TRBJ2-1; 10 nucleotides align to TRBD2. The V gene end was trimmed by 5 bases and the J gene end by 8 bases; junction bases not matched to a gene: 3. Germline V gene sequence: CDR1 ENHRY, CDR2 SYGVKD. The CDR3 is 13 amino acids. CDR3 region: CAISLAGVDEQFF. The CDR3 DNA reads as TGTGCCATCAGTCTAGCGGGAGTGGATGAGCAGTTCTTC.

The chain carries TRBV7-7 and TRBJ2-2; perhaps TRBD2 as D (5 bases). Germline CDR1 SSHAT, CDR2 FNYEAQ (reference sequence). The CDR3 is 13 amino acids. V was cut by 0 bases and J by 7 bases, with 6 bases left in between. The CDR3 DNA sequence: TGTGCCAGCAGCTTAGCAGGGAGCGGGGAGCTGTTTTTT. Protein sequence: CASSLAGSGELFF.

The chain has TRBV7-2 and TRBJ1-1; TRBD1 might be the D (6 bases). The V gene's germline CDR1 is SGHTA and CDR2 FQGNSA. This CDR3 has 15 residues. V dropped 3 bases and J dropped 4 bases, with 15 bases sitting between them. The CDR3 DNA sequence: TGTGCCAGCAGCTTTAACAGGGTTGCTAGCACTGAAGCTTTCTTT. It yields the protein CASSFNRVASTEAFF.

The chain couples TRBV7-9 to TRBJ1-6; tentative D call: TRBD1 (6 bases). This CDR3 is 15 amino acids long. V was clipped by 1 base and J by 5 bases, with 9 bases between them. Germline V CDR1 and CDR2: SEHNR, FQNEAQ (reference sequence). CDR3 protein: CASSLGTDNNSPLHF. As DNA, the CDR3 is TGTGCCAGCAGCTTAGGGACAGATAATAATTCACCCCTCCACTTT. The variable domain in full, with the rest retrieved from reference TRBV7-9 and TRBJ1-6, is DTGVSQNPRHKITKRGQNVTFRCDPISEHNRLYWYRQTLGQGPEFLTYFQNEAQLEKSRLLSDRFSAERPKGSFSTLEIQRTEQGDSAMYLCASSLGTDNNSPLHFGNGTRLTVT.

The gene calls are TRBV7-2 and TRBJ2-2, with D perhaps matching TRBD2 (5 bases). The CDR3 length is 15 residues. Germline V lookup: CDR1 SGHTA, CDR2 FQGNSA. V was clipped by 2 bases and J by 6 bases, with 13 bases between them. The CDR3, as DNA: TGTGCCAGCAGCTTACTGGCGGGCGGATCCGGGGAGCTGTTTTTT. Translation gives CASSLLAGGSGELFF.

This chain links TRBV19 with TRBJ1-5, with D perhaps matching TRBD1 (5 bases). Germline CDR1 LNHDA, CDR2 SQIVND (reference sequence). Trimming stripped 1 base from V and 4 bases from J, with 8 bases between. The CDR3 runs to 14 residues. CDR3 amino acids: CASSIVPGNQPQHF. The CDR3 region has the DNA TGTGCCAGTAGTATAGTGCCAGGGAATCAGCCCCAGCATTTT.

In its sample, this clone was seen once. This sequence joins TRBV30 and TRBJ1-2, with D perhaps TRBD1 (5 bases). Germline lookup yields CDR1 GTSNPN and CDR2 SVGIG (reference sequence). The CDR3 loop spans 12 amino acids. Deletions cut 6 bases from V and 4 bases from J, with 12 bases between. CDR3 region: CACLRAPYGYTF. In nucleotides, the CDR3 is TGTGCCTGCCTCAGGGCCCCCTATGGCTACACCTTC.

The CDR3 DNA reads as TGTGCCAGCAGCTTAGCGGGAGGGCCTCCAGATACGCAGTATTTT. Residues: CASSLAGGPPDTQYF. This chain joins TRBV7-2 and TRBJ2-3; 7 bases agree with TRBD2. The CDR3 contains 15 residues. The V segment lost 0 bases and the J segment 4 bases; nucleotides outside the gene matches: 4. Germline CDR1 is SGHTA and CDR2 is FQGNSA.